The TCR beta chain described here comes from a study of blood T cell repertoires in COVID-19. Study-wide background: Collection of acute and convalescent COVID-19 samples took place in the United States, Italy and Spain. Nucleic acid was either cDNA or gDNA, and it came from T cells, B-cell-depleted T cells, or PBMCs.

In the original workflow: Using reference gene primer amplification, nucleated cell counts were estimated. The protocol was immunoSEQ multiplex PCR, while the TCRdb copy is restricted to in-frame clones and leaves out a portion. The V and J calls and clone size are taken from that table; D and trimming were inferred from the DNA. The sample contains approximately 220,000 clones, approximately 84% of which appear only once. This CDR3 is built from 19 residues. Germline CDR1 reads MDHEN; CDR2 reads SYDVKM. Trimming at V came to 3 bases and at J to 9 bases, leaving 22 bases not matched to a gene. The receptor comes from a young woman who had recovered from COVID-19. The gene calls are TRBV28 and TRBJ2-1; 8 bases match TRBD2. The source material was peripheral blood. The DNA for the CDR3 is TGTGCCAGCAGTTTTCCCTCCCATGGACGGGAGGGCTTTACAATTGAGCAGTTCTTC. Translated, it gives CASSFPSHGREGFTIEQFF.